This T cell receptor (beta chain) was retrieved from a study of OX40 agonist ivuxolimab in advanced cancers. Overall study context: Ivuxolimab, which is an agonistic anti-OX40 (CD134) antibody, was administered to the patients. Patients enrolled in dose escalation were diagnosed with hepatocellular carcinoma, melanoma, renal cell or head and neck cancer.

A note on this clone: Its target is unknown.

The repertoire was sequenced with immunoSEQ multiplex PCR; TCRdb's copy has only in-frame clones and lacks some. Counted here are 25,000 or so clones, approximately 80% occurring once; the ten biggest clones make up approximately 1.9%. The CDR3 runs 17 residues. The V segment lost 1 base and the J segment 3 bases; nucleotides outside the gene matches: 10. CDR1 is SGHRS, CDR2 YFSETQ, per germline. The study's findings and limits: At doses 0.1 to 3.0 mg/kg, CD4+ and CD8+ clones expanded. Among the lowest peripheral clonal expansion occurred in 0.1-3.0 mg/kg partial responders.

The rearrangement uses TRBV5-1 and TRBJ2-1, with 7 bases fitting TRBD1. Sequencing was performed on CD4+ or CD8+ T cells sorted from blood, taken in a trial of the OX40 agonist ivuxolimab. The TCR was taken from an adult with an advanced solid tumor such as melanoma, head and neck, liver or kidney cancer. The CDR3, as DNA: TGCGCCAGCAGCTTGTGGGAGCCGGGACAGCGCTACAATGAGCAGTTCTTC. Encoded protein: CASSLWEPGQRYNEQFF.